The clone carrying this T cell receptor beta chain has only a few counts. Its antigen is undetermined. Looked up from germline, CDR1 is SGHAT and CDR2 is FQNNGV. CDR3 length: 14 residues. Trimming left V 3 bases short and J 1 base short, with 9 bases between. Using quantitative 5'-RACE with molecular barcodes, the authors made TCR beta libraries. TCRdb reprocessed the 5' RACE reads with MiXCR, giving one entry per CDR3 protein. The sample has 200,000 to 250,000 distinct CDR3 sequences; roughly 10% are singletons. The data stem from a study of CD8 T cells in ankylosing spondylitis. Study observations and caveats: Peripheral blood held disease-linked clones only at relatively low frequency, and these were CD8+. The authors reported significant enrichment of disease-linked clones in matched ankylosing spondylitis synovial fluid. Earlier reports found some motif variants in synovial fluid and blood in reactive arthritis.

Source material: blood, either unsorted or a sorted T cell fraction (not recorded which). This sequence joins TRBV11-2 and TRBJ1-2; D remains ambiguous. This receptor was taken from a male donor with ankylosing spondylitis or in good health (not recorded which). In nucleotides, the CDR3 is TGTGCCAGCAGCTTTAACAGTCGTAACTATGGCTACACCTTC. It is translated as CASSFNSRNYGYTF.